This T cell receptor beta chain was sequenced for a study of blood T cell repertoires in COVID-19. In the study overall: The cDNA or gDNA used as material had been derived from T cells, B-cell-depleted T cells, or PBMCs.

This clone has just a few counts. The CDR3 sequence is 14 residues long. With 5 bases clipped from V and 4 bases from J, the junction kept 5 bases outside the gene matches. Germline V CDR1 and CDR2: LNHNV, YYDKDF (reference sequence). Methods used by the authors: Amplification from reference gene primers served as the basis for estimated nucleated cell counts. The assay was immunoSEQ multiplex PCR, and TCRdb's table has in-frame clones only and misses some. The V and J calls and clone size were taken over from that table, and D and trimming were inferred from the DNA. Among approximately 62,000 clones listed, 76% were seen once.

The sample taken for sequencing was peripheral blood. This sequence originates from a woman in her 50s with active or convalescent COVID-19. This chain uses TRBV15 with TRBJ1-2, with TRBD1 identical over 9 bases. The CDR3: CATSPDRGGYGYTF. CDR3 DNA: TGTGCCACCAGCCCGGACAGGGGCGGCTATGGCTACACCTTC.